The 17 T cell receptor beta chains below were found in one sample sequenced in a study of blood T cell repertoires in COVID-19 (dated by TCRdb to 2018 to 2020). The library came from the immunoSEQ multiplex PCR assay. Sourced from immuneACCESS, this table was stored by TCRdb with only in-frame sequences that have V and J called. A share of the clones is absent; for the studies checked, an unresolved V gene accounts for under half, and the remainder has no known explanation. In all, the sample holds 95,000 to 100,000 clones, and approximately 84% of those were seen once. The ten top clones hold 17% of the sample. The sample comprised peripheral blood. Source of these receptors: a woman aged 60 to 75 with acute or convalescent COVID-19.

V usage is TRBV6-6 and J usage is TRBJ1-5; 8 nucleotides match TRBD1. The CDR3 totals 15 residues. The germline V gene has CDR1 MNHNY and CDR2 SVGAGI (reference sequence). Germline trimming cut 5 bases from V and 6 bases from J; bases unmatched to any gene: 9. The DNA of the CDR3 is TGTGCCAGCAGTCCCACAGGGGGTTGGGGTCAGCCCCAGCATTTT. It encodes CASSPTGGWGQPQHF.

The gene calls are TRBV19 and TRBJ1-5, with D uncertain. V was shortened by 0 bases and J by 3 bases, with 6 bases between the two germline ends. CDR3 size: 14 residues. Germline CDR1 LNHDA, CDR2 SQIVND (reference sequence). CDR3 region: CASSIDRLNQPQHF. The DNA of the CDR3 is TGTGCCAGTAGTATAGACAGACTCAATCAGCCCCAGCATTTT.

This clone was seen more than once but under ten times. The CDR3: CASSHVGDRVSGNTIYF. CDR3 DNA sequence: TGCGCCAGCAGCCATGTGGGGGACAGGGTTTCTGGAAACACCATATATTTT. The rearrangement uses TRBV4-1 and TRBJ1-3; 9 nucleotides align to TRBD1. This CDR3 has 17 amino acids. Trimming took 3 bases from V and 1 from J; bases not matched to a gene: 7. Germline loops: CDR1 MGHRA, CDR2 YSYEKL.

This chain joins TRBV7-6 and TRBJ1-5; 7 bases agree with TRBD1. The CDR3 has 14 residues. CDR1 and CDR2 from the germline V gene are SGHVS and FNYEAQ. The V segment lost 4 bases and the J segment 5 bases; nucleotides outside the gene matches: 5. CDR3 protein: CASSSRQGDQPQHF. Here the CDR3 DNA reads TGTGCCAGCAGCTCCCGACAGGGCGATCAGCCCCAGCATTTT.

J is TRBJ1-4 and V is TRBV18, with a tentative D call TRBD1 (5 bases). This CDR3 spans 12 amino acids. V lost 6 bases to trimming and J lost 8 bases, with 10 bases between them. Germline V CDR1 and CDR2: KGHSH, LQKENI. The CDR3, as DNA: TGTGCCAGCTCGTACACAGGCGAAAAACTGTTTTTT. Protein sequence: CASSYTGEKLFF.

The V call is TRBV27, the J call TRBJ1-5; 9 positions match TRBD1. The CDR3 spans 12 residues. From germline, CDR1 is MNHEY and CDR2 SMNVEV (reference sequence). Unmatched junction bases numbered 2, after V lost 8 bases and J lost 6 bases. DNA of the CDR3: TGTGCCAGCCAGACAGGGGGTCAGCCCCAGCATTTT. As protein: CASQTGGQPQHF.

The CDR3 spells CASGQSRNQPQHF. The CDR3 DNA reads TGTGCCAGCGGCCAGAGCAGGAATCAGCCCCAGCATTTT. The chain links TRBV12-3 or TRBV12-4 to TRBJ1-5; D is uncertain. This CDR3 region has 13 residues. V was cut by 8 bases and J by 4 bases, with 12 bases left in between.

The V and J genes are TRBV30 and TRBJ1-2; maybe TRBD1 (5 bases). Trimming left V 1 base short and J 4 bases short, with 13 bases between. The CDR3 runs to 14 residues. From germline, CDR1 is GTSNPN and CDR2 SVGIG (reference sequence). The CDR3 protein is CAWSATSGSYGYTF. The CDR3 region has the DNA TGTGCCTGGAGTGCCACCTCAGGGTCCTATGGCTACACCTTC.

The chain is built from TRBV4-1 and TRBJ1-5; TRBD1 matches at 9 bases. V shed 0 bases, J shed 4 bases, and the junction held 4 bases outside the gene matches. This CDR3 comprises 16 residues. Germline V CDR1 and CDR2: MGHRA, YSYEKL. Here the CDR3 DNA reads TGCGCCAGCAGCCAAGATTTCGGGACAGGGAATCAGCCCCAGCATTTT. Translation: CASSQDFGTGNQPQHF.

The J gene is TRBJ2-7, the V gene TRBV19; 8 positions match TRBD1. Germline CDR1 and CDR2: LNHDA and SQIVND (reference sequence). The CDR3 is made up of 14 amino acids. V trimming: 4 bases; J trimming: 5 bases; junction bases outside the gene matches: 7. CDR3 in DNA: TGTGCCAGTAGTAGGACAGGGTATCCTAACGAGCAGTACTTC. Translation: CASSRTGYPNEQYF.

This chain uses TRBV7-2 with TRBJ1-2, with a weak D call TRBD1 (5 bases). This CDR3 is 14 amino acids long. From germline, CDR1 is SGHTA and CDR2 FQGNSA. Trimming stripped 1 base from V and 3 bases from J, with 9 bases between. CDR3 residues: CASSLVGRDYGYTF. In DNA, the CDR3 is TGTGCCAGCAGCTTAGTTGGCAGGGACTATGGCTACACCTTC.

This clone was counted only a few times. Different DNA sequences within this sample yield the same CDR3. The genes are TRBV7-2 and TRBJ1-5, with no clear D. Germline-derived CDR1 and CDR2 are SGHTA and FQGNSA. V was shortened by 1 base and J by 6 bases, with 7 bases between the two germline ends. This CDR3 is 13 amino acids long. CDR3 sequence reads: CASSLERGQPQHF. Here the CDR3 DNA reads TGTGCCAGCAGCTTAGAACGGGGTCAGCCCCAGCATTTT.

This chain uses TRBV4-2 with TRBJ2-4; 8 bases are shared with TRBD2. The germline CDR1 and CDR2 sequences are LGHNA and YNFKEQ. The ends lost 4 bases at V and 8 bases at J; junction bases unmatched: 10. This CDR3 is 15 amino acids long. This chain's CDR3 is CASSPGGAAWDIQYF. As DNA, the CDR3 is TGTGCCAGCAGCCCGGGGGGGGCCGCTTGGGACATTCAGTACTTC.

The chain is built from TRBV6-6 and TRBJ2-5; 7 positions agree with TRBD2. There are 15 residues in the CDR3. V gave up 0 bases and J gave up 4 bases; unmatched junction bases: 5. CDR1 is MNHNY, CDR2 SVGAGI, per germline (reference sequence). CDR3 region: CASSYSGGGPETQYF. The DNA of the CDR3 is TGTGCCAGCAGTTACTCAGGCGGGGGACCAGAGACCCAGTACTTC.

V is TRBV7-2 and J is TRBJ2-7; no definite D call. Germline CDR1 SGHTA, CDR2 FQGNSA. The germline V and J ends were trimmed by 6 bases and 0 bases, with 9 bases remaining between them. There are 13 residues in the CDR3. This CDR3 reads CASRHPSSYEQYF. For the CDR3, the DNA is TGTGCCAGCAGACACCCTAGCTCCTACGAGCAGTACTTC.

This chain joins TRBV11-1 and TRBJ2-1; 7 bases agree with TRBD1. The CDR3 runs 14 residues. CDR1 and CDR2 (germline): SGHAT, FQDESV (reference sequence). Trimming cost V 2 bases and J 5 bases; bases outside gene matches: 3. CDR3 amino acids: CASSLWTGHNEQFF. CDR3 nucleotide sequence: TGTGCCAGCAGCTTATGGACAGGCCACAATGAGCAGTTCTTC.

The rearrangement uses TRBV11-3 and TRBJ1-2; maybe TRBD1 (5 bases). Germline lookup yields CDR1 SGHNT and CDR2 YENEEA. The CDR3 runs to 12 residues. Trimming shortened V by 2 bases and J by 7 bases, and 8 bases separated the two germline ends. The CDR3 DNA reads TGTGCCAGCAGCTTATCCCAGGGTGGCTACACCTTC. It codes for CASSLSQGGYTF. The whole variable domain, remainder taken from reference TRBV11-3 and TRBJ1-2, is EAGVVQSPRYKIIEKKQPVAFWCNPISGHNTLYWYLQNLGQGPELLIRYENEEAVDDSQLPKDRFSAERLKGVDSTLKIQPAELGDSAVYLCASSLSQGGYTFGSGTRLTVV.